This is a list of T cell receptor beta chains from one sample in a study of beta chain features in type 1 diabetes. Sequenced by immunoSEQ multiplex PCR; TCRdb stores in-frame clones only, minus some. Of around 450,000 clones listed, 11% were seen once; the top ten hold 0.04% to 0.05%. The sequenced sample was naive CD4+ T cells from blood. All receptors derive from a woman between 18 and 29 years old in good health. The CDR3 runs from the conserved cysteine through the conserved F or W. Each record gives: V gene, clone size, J gene, D gene, CDR3 protein, CDR3 DNA. A D gene is named only where the DNA matches it firmly. Clone sizes are given selectively: once, few, many, or a class where the clone is expanded.

v_call: TRBV29-1
clone_size: few
j_call: TRBJ1-4
d_call: NA
cdr3_aa: CSVSQGATNEKLFF
cdr3_nt: TGCAGCGTATCACAGGGAGCAACTAATGAAAAACTGTTTTTT

v_call: TRBV28
clone_size: NA
j_call: TRBJ1-2
d_call: NA
cdr3_aa: CASSSGDYGYTF
cdr3_nt: TGTGCCAGCAGTTCAGGGGACTATGGCTACACCTTC

v_call: TRBV7-9
clone_size: few
j_call: TRBJ2-3
d_call: NA
cdr3_aa: CASSSFQSNTDTQYF
cdr3_nt: TGTGCCAGCAGCTCTTTCCAGTCTAACACAGATACGCAGTATTTT

v_call: TRBV9
clone_size: NA
j_call: TRBJ1-2
d_call: NA
cdr3_aa: CASSVGRGQGGYTF
cdr3_nt: TGTGCCAGCAGCGTAGGTCGGGGACAAGGTGGCTACACCTTC

v_call: TRBV5-4
clone_size: NA
j_call: TRBJ2-1
d_call: NA
cdr3_aa: CASSAGQNNEQFF
cdr3_nt: TGTGCCAGCAGCGCGGGACAGAACAATGAGCAGTTCTTC

v_call: TRBV7-2
clone_size: few
j_call: TRBJ2-7
d_call: NA
cdr3_aa: CASSPMGQVAPYEQYF
cdr3_nt: TGTGCCAGCAGCCCAATGGGGCAGGTGGCCCCCTACGAGCAGTACTTC

v_call: TRBV28
clone_size: few
j_call: TRBJ2-1
d_call: NA
cdr3_aa: CASTGFSSYNEQFF
cdr3_nt: TGTGCCAGCACAGGGTTTTCCTCCTACAATGAGCAGTTCTTC

v_call: TRBV4-2
clone_size: NA
j_call: TRBJ2-1
d_call: NA
cdr3_aa: CASSQEAYNEQFF
cdr3_nt: TGTGCCAGCAGCCAAGAGGCCTACAATGAGCAGTTCTTC

v_call: TRBV4-1
clone_size: few
j_call: TRBJ1-2
d_call: NA
cdr3_aa: CASSQATRLSSFGYTF
cdr3_nt: TGCGCCAGCAGCCAAGCTACCAGGTTGTCTTCGTTCGGCTACACCTTC

v_call: TRBV7-3
clone_size: NA
j_call: TRBJ2-3
d_call: NA
cdr3_aa: CASSLFSQDTQYF
cdr3_nt: TGTGCCAGCAGCTTATTCTCCCAAGATACGCAGTATTTT

v_call: TRBV25-1
clone_size: NA
j_call: TRBJ1-2
d_call: TRBD1
cdr3_aa: CASSGDRGHYGYTF
cdr3_nt: TGTGCCAGCAGTGGGGACAGGGGGCACTATGGCTACACCTTC

v_call: TRBV5-4
clone_size: few
j_call: TRBJ2-3
d_call: NA
cdr3_aa: CASSLGSPSTDTQYF
cdr3_nt: TGTGCCAGCAGCCTCGGTAGCCCTAGCACAGATACGCAGTATTTT

v_call: TRBV6-6
clone_size: few
j_call: TRBJ2-5
d_call: TRBD2
cdr3_aa: CASSPPGLAQETQYF
cdr3_nt: TGTGCCAGCAGTCCCCCGGGACTAGCTCAAGAGACCCAGTACTTC

v_call: TRBV5-4
clone_size: few
j_call: TRBJ2-5
d_call: NA
cdr3_aa: CASSLLSEGQETQYF
cdr3_nt: TGTGCCAGCAGCTTATTGTCCGAAGGCCAAGAGACCCAGTACTTC